Below are 10 T cell receptor beta chains sequenced from a single sample in a study of OX40 agonist ivuxolimab in advanced cancers. Profiled with immunoSEQ multiplex PCR; TCRdb holds only in-frame clones, not every one. The repertoire includes 30,000 to 45,000 clones, 82% of them detected once, and about 1.7% sits in the top ten. Sequencing was performed on CD4+ or CD8+ T cells sorted from blood, taken in a trial of the OX40 agonist ivuxolimab. All receptors come from an adult with an advanced solid tumor such as melanoma, head and neck, liver or kidney cancer.

In DNA form, the CDR3 reads TGTGCCAGCAGCTTCGGGGAGGCACTGCAAGAGACCCAGTACTTC. It codes for CASSFGEALQETQYF. The rearrangement links TRBV7-8 to TRBJ2-5; possible D gene TRBD2, 6 bases. Germline loops: CDR1 SGHVS, CDR2 FQNEAQ. The V end lost 3 bases, the J end lost 2 bases, and 13 bases lay between the germline ends. The CDR3 has 15 amino acids.

The table lists this clone with a few counts. The gene calls are TRBV19 and TRBJ1-5; perhaps TRBD1 as D (5 bases). Trimming took 4 bases from V and 6 from J, leaving 10 bases between them. The CDR3 is 13 residues long. Germline loops: CDR1 LNHDA, CDR2 SQIVND (reference sequence). This CDR3 is CASSTQGGQPQHF. CDR3 nucleotides: TGTGCCAGTAGTACGCAGGGCGGTCAGCCCCAGCATTTT.

The chain combines TRBV18 with TRBJ1-2; tentative D call: TRBD1 (5 bases). The CDR3 contains 16 residues. Trimming pared 0 bases from V and 4 bases from J, leaving 15 bases between. Germline CDR1 and CDR2: KGHSH and LQKENI. CDR3: CASSPPGREGSYGYTF. The CDR3 bases are TGTGCCAGCTCACCACCGGGCAGGGAAGGCTCCTATGGCTACACCTTC.

The CDR3 here is CASSSDRGFSYEQYF. CDR3 nucleotides: TGTGCCAGCAGCTCCGACAGGGGCTTTTCCTACGAGCAGTACTTC. This chain uses TRBV11-2 with TRBJ2-7; 8 bases are shared with TRBD1. The CDR3 sequence is 15 residues long. Per the germline V gene, CDR1 is SGHAT and CDR2 is FQNNGV. Germline trimming cut 4 bases from V and 1 base from J; bases unmatched to any gene: 6.

This clone was seen just once. The chain recombines TRBV5-6 with TRBJ1-3; unclear D gene. The germline V and J ends were trimmed by 1 base and 0 bases, with 14 bases remaining between them. CDR1 is SGHDT and CDR2 is YYEEEE in the germline V gene. The CDR3 is made up of 17 amino acids. CDR3 bases: TGTGCCAGCAGCTTGCCACATTCGCCAGGCTCTGGAAACACCATATATTTT. Translated: CASSLPHSPGSGNTIYF.

The gene calls are TRBV4-2 and TRBJ2-4; TRBD1 might be the D (6 bases). V gave up 3 bases and J gave up 12 bases, with 12 bases separating them. This CDR3 is 12 amino acids long. The germline CDR1 and CDR2 sequences are LGHNA and YNFKEQ. In DNA form, the CDR3 reads TGTGCCAGCAGCCAGTCCGGACAGACTCAGTACTTC. It encodes CASSQSGQTQYF.

The chain is built from TRBV4-3 and TRBJ1-1; D unclear. The CDR3 has 14 residues. Trimming cost V 3 bases and J 4 bases, with 12 bases left between them. Germline V gene sequence: CDR1 LGHNA, CDR2 YSLEER. DNA for the CDR3: TGCGCCAGCAGCCAGGGCAGCCCCATCACTGAAGCTTTCTTT. The encoded protein is CASSQGSPITEAFF.

The chain couples TRBV7-9 to TRBJ1-1, with 9 bases matching TRBD1. Germline V CDR1 and CDR2: SEHNR, FQNEAQ (reference sequence). The CDR3 length is 16 residues. Trimming took 4 bases from V and 4 from J; bases not matched to a gene: 10. CDR3 protein: CASSSRTGAGGTEAFF. CDR3 sequence (DNA): TGTGCCAGCAGCTCTCGGACAGGGGCGGGGGGCACTGAAGCTTTCTTT.

The DNA for the CDR3 is TGTGCCAGCAGCTTAGGTTCCGGGACACCATACGAGCAGTACTTC. Protein sequence: CASSLGSGTPYEQYF. This sequence joins TRBV11-2 and TRBJ2-7; possibly TRBD1 for D (6 bases). The CDR3 runs 15 residues. The V and J ends lost 1 base and 4 bases respectively, with 14 bases between them. Germline V gene lookup returns CDR1 SGHAT and CDR2 FQNNGV.

This rearrangement joins TRBV11-1 to TRBJ2-2, with D perhaps matching TRBD1 (6 bases). V was clipped by 4 bases and J by 5 bases, with 14 bases between them. Germline V gene sequence: CDR1 SGHAT, CDR2 FQDESV (reference sequence). The CDR3 has 15 amino acids. DNA for the CDR3: TGTGCCAGCAGCTACGGACAGTGGAGGACCGGGGAGCTGTTTTTT. As protein: CASSYGQWRTGELFF.